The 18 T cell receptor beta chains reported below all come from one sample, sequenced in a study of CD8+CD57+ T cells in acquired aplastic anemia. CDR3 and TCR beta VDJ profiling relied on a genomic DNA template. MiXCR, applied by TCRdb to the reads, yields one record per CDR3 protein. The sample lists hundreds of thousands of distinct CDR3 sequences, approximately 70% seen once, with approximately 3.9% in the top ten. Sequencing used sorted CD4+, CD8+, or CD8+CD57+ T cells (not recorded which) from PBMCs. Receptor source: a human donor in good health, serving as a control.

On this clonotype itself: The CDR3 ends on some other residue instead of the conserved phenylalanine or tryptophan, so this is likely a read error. CDR3 coding DNA: TGTGCCAGCAGCGTAGGCTACGCTATATCCTACGAGCAGTACCTC. Residues: CASSVGYAISYEQYL. J is TRBJ2-7 and V is TRBV9; D gene uncertain. V shed 0 bases and J shed 1 base, with 11 bases lying between them. The CDR3 sequence is 15 residues long. The germline V gene encodes CDR1 SGDLS and CDR2 YYNGEE.

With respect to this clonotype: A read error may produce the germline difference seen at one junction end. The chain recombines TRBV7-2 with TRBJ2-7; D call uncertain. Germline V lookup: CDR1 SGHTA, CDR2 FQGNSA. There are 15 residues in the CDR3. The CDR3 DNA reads TGCGCCAGCAGCCTATCCCGCGATTCGACTTACGAGCAGTACTTC. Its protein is CASSLSRDSTYEQYF.

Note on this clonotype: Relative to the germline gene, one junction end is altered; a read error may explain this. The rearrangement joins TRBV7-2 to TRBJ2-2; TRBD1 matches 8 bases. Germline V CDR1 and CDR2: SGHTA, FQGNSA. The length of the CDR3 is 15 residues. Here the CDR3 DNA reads TGTGCCAGCAGCAGGTATCGGACAGGGACCGGGGGGCTGTTTTTT. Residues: CASSRYRTGTGGLFF.

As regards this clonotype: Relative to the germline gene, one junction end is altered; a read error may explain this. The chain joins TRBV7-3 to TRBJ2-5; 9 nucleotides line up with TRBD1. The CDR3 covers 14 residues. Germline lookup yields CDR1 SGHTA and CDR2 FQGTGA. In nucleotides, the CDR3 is TGTGCTAGCAGCTTAGGGGGGACAGGGACCTACGAGCAGTTC. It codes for CASSLGGTGTYEQF.

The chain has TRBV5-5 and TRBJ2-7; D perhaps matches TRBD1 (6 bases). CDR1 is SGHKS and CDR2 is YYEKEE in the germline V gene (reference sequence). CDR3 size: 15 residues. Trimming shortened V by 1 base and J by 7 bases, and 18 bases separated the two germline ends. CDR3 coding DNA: TGTGCCAGCAGCTTGTACAGTCAGGGGAAGGGGGAGCAGTACTTC. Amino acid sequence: CASSLYSQGKGEQYF.

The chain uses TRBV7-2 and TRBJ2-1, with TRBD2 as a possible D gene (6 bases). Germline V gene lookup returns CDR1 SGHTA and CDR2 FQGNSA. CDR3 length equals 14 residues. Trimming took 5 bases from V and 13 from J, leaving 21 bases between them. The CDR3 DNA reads TGTGCCAGCAGCAAGACTAGTTCCTACGAGACCCAGTTCTTC. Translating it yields CASSKTSSYETQFF.

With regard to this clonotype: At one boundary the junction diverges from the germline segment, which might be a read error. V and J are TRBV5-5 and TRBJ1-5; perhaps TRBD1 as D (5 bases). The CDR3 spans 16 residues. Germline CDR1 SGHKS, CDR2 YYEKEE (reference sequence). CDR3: CASSLAGGSSSQPLHF. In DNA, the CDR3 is TGTGCCAGCAGCTTGGCCGGGGGGTCTAGCAGTCAGCCCCTGCATTTT. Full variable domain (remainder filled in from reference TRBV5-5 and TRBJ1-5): DAGVTQSPTHLIKTRGQQVTLRCSPISGHKSVSWYQQVLGQGPQFIFQYYEKEERGRGNFPDRFSARQFPNYSSELNVNALLLGDSALYLCASSLAGGSSSQPLHFGDGTRLSIL.

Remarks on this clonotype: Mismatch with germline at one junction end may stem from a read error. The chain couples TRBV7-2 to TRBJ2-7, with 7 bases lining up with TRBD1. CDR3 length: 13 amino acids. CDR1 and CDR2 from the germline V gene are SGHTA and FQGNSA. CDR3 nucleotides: TGTGCCAGCAGCTTAGAGGGGGCCGCAGAGACGCACTTC. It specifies CASSLEGAAETHF.

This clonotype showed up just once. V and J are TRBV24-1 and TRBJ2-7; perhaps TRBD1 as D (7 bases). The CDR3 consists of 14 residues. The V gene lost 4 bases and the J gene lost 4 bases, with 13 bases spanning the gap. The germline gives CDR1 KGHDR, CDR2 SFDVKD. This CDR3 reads CATSEEGRGYEQYF. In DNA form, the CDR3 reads TGTGCCACCAGTGAGGAGGGCAGGGGGTACGAGCAGTACTTC.

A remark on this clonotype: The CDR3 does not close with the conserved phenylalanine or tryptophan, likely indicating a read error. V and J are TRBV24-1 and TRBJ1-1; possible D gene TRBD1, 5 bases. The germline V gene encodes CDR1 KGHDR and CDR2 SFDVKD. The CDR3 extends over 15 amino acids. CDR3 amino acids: CAISEPGDDGTEAFL. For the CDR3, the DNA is TGTGCCATCAGTGAGCCCGGGGACGATGGCACTGAAGCTTTCTTA.

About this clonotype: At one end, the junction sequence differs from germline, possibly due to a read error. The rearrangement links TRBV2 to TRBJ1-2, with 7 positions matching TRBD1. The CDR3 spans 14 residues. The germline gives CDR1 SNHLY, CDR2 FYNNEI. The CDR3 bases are TGTGCCAGCAGCCCATACGACAGGGTGCAAGGCGACACCTTT. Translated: CASSPYDRVQGDTF.

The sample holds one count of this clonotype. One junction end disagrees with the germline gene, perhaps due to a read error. CDR3 residues: CASSRKGPYEEYF. The CDR3 DNA reads TGTGCCAGCAGCCGGAAAGGGCCCTACGAGGAGTACTTC. V usage is TRBV15 and J usage is TRBJ2-7; D uncertain. The CDR3 loop spans 13 amino acids. Looked up from germline, CDR1 is LNHNV and CDR2 is YYDKDF (reference sequence).

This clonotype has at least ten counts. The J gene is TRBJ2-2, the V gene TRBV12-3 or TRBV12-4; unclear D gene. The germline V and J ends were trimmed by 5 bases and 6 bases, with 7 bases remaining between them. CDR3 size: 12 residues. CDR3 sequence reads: CASSVSAGELFF. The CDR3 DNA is TGTGCCAGCAGTGTGTCCGCCGGGGAGCTGTTTTTT.

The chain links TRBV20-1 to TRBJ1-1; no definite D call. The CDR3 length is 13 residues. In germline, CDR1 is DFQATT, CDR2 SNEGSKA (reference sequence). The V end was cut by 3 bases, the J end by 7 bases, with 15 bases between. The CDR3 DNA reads TGCAGTGCTAGGGAAGGACGGAACTATGAAGCTTTCTTT. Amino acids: CSAREGRNYEAFF.

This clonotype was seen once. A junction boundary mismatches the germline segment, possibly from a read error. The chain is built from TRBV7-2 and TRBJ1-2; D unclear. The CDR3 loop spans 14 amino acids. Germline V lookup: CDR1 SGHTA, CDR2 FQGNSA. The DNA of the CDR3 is TGTGCCAGCAGCTTGGAGAAGGGATGGACTGGCTATTTCTTC. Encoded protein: CASSLEKGWTGYFF.

The CDR3 DNA reads as TGCGCCAGCCGTAATGGGCCAGTGGCCTTAGCGACCCAGTACTTC. This codes for CASRNGPVALATQYF. The chain employs TRBV10-1 and TRBJ2-5; D is ambiguous. Germline V gives CDR1 WNHNN, CDR2 SYGVQD (reference sequence). Trimming stripped 8 bases from V and 7 bases from J, with 23 bases between. The CDR3 length is 15 residues.

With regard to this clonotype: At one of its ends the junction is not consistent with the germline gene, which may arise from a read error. CDR3 sequence reads: CASSPDLASEPFF. In nucleotides, the CDR3 is TGTGCCAGCAGCCCCGATTTGGCAAGCGAACCGTTCTTC. The V call is TRBV11-2, the J call TRBJ2-7; D is unresolved. Per germline, CDR1 SGHAT and CDR2 FQNNGV. The CDR3 extends over 13 amino acids.

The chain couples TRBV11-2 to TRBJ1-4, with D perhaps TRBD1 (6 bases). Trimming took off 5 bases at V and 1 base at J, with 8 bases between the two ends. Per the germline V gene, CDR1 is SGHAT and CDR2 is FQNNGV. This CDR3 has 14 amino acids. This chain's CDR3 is CASSEGGTNEKLFF. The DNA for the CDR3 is TGTGCCAGCAGCGAAGGGGGAACTAATGAAAAACTGTTTTTT.